Listed below are T cell receptor beta chains from one sample, sequenced in a study of T cells after yellow fever vaccination. TCRdb redid the calling of the 5' RACE reads with MiXCR, one entry per CDR3 protein. Of hundreds of thousands of distinct CDR3 sequences listed, approximately 9% are singletons. Sequences were derived from PBMCs, sampled on the day of the first yellow fever vaccination. These receptors all come from a man between 18 and 35 years old who received the YFV17D yellow fever vaccine. Both conserved end residues are part of each CDR3. D genes are given only for firm matches. Only some rows state a clone size, as once, few, many or a class for expanded clones.

abundance	d_gene	v_gene	j_gene	CDR3aa	CDR3nt
few	-	TRBV7-3	TRBJ2-5	CASSLGGYAKETQYF	TGTGCCAGCAGCTTGGGGGGCTACGCAAAAGAGACCCAGTACTTC
many	TRBD1	TRBV6-9	TRBJ2-1	CASSSGQGVNEQFF	TGTGCCAGCAGTTCGGGACAGGGGGTTAATGAGCAGTTCTTC
few	-	TRBV6-2/TRBV6-3	TRBJ2-3	CASSYRPFLWDTQYF	TGTGCCAGCAGTTATAGGCCCTTCTTGTGGGATACGCAGTATTTT
-	TRBD1	TRBV6-1	TRBJ1-1	CASSDLQGVLVAFF	TGTGCCAGCAGTGACTTACAGGGGGTGTTAGTAGCTTTCTTT
many	TRBD1	TRBV5-6	TRBJ1-2	CASNARTGAYGYTF	TGTGCCAGCAACGCACGGACAGGCGCCTATGGCTACACCTTC
-	TRBD2	TRBV14	TRBJ2-2	CASSQGPRGRLTGELFF	TGTGCCAGCAGCCAAGGCCCGCGGGGGAGGCTCACCGGGGAGCTGTTTTTT
-	-	TRBV20-1	TRBJ2-5	CSARDRVDQETQYF	TGCAGTGCTAGAGACAGGGTCGACCAGGAGACCCAGTACTTC
-	TRBD1	TRBV19	TRBJ1-5	CASSPQGGDQPQHF	TGTGCCAGTAGCCCTCAGGGGGGGGACCAGCCCCAGCATTTT
-	TRBD2	TRBV20-1	TRBJ2-7	CSARDSGLVRLEQYF	TGCAGTGCTAGAGACTCCGGACTAGTTCGGTTGGAGCAGTACTTC
-	TRBD1	TRBV7-6	TRBJ2-7	CASSFPDREHEQYF	TGTGCCAGCAGCTTCCCAGACAGGGAACACGAGCAGTACTTC
many	-	TRBV15	TRBJ2-5	CATSRDSIGETQYF	TGTGCCACCAGCAGAGATAGCATTGGGGAGACCCAGTACTTC
-	TRBD1	TRBV19	TRBJ1-5	CASSLTGGAGPQHF	TGTGCCAGTAGTCTAACAGGGGGCGCAGGGCCCCAGCATTTT
-	-	TRBV7-7	TRBJ2-1	CASSARAGDYNEQFF	TGTGCCAGCAGCGCCCGTGCAGGAGACTACAATGAGCAGTTCTTC
-	-	TRBV6-5	TRBJ2-1	CASSYGSAAYNEQFF	TGTGCCAGCAGTTATGGCTCAGCCGCCTACAATGAGCAGTTCTTC
-	-	TRBV20-1	TRBJ1-2	CSARIETNNGPFYDYGYTF	TGCAGTGCTCGCATCGAAACCAACAACGGACCCTTTTACGACTATGGCTACACCTTC
many	TRBD2	TRBV12-3/TRBV12-4	TRBJ2-1	CASSLRGLAGAGNEQFF	TGTGCCAGCAGTTTAAGGGGACTAGCGGGGGCGGGGAATGAGCAGTTCTTC
many	-	TRBV20-1	TRBJ2-1	CSARDLGNLYNEQFF	TGCAGTGCTAGAGATTTGGGGAACCTCTACAATGAGCAGTTCTTC
-	-	TRBV15	TRBJ2-5	CATSRGSALYSQETQYF	TGTGCCACCAGCAGAGGTTCCGCGCTTTACAGCCAAGAGACCCAGTACTTC
few	-	TRBV5-4	TRBJ1-1	CASSSQVTEAFF	TGTGCCAGCAGCTCACAGGTCACTGAAGCTTTCTTT
few	-	TRBV7-2	TRBJ2-3	CASSNRDVSYTDTQYF	TGTGCCAGCAGCAACCGGGACGTCTCTTACACAGATACGCAGTATTTT
-	TRBD1	TRBV18	TRBJ2-6	CASSPGQGESSGANVLTF	TGTGCCAGCTCACCTGGACAGGGGGAGAGCTCTGGGGCCAACGTCCTGACTTTC
few	TRBD2	TRBV10-3	TRBJ2-1	CAISDFSGGARNEQFF	TGTGCCATCAGTGATTTTAGCGGGGGGGCCCGAAATGAGCAGTTCTTC
few	TRBD1	TRBV3-1	TRBJ2-6	CASSGDRGNSGANVLTF	TGTGCCAGCAGCGGGGACAGGGGAAACTCTGGGGCCAACGTCCTGACTTTC
few	-	TRBV7-9	TRBJ1-5	CASSLGASSNQPQHF	TGTGCCAGCAGCTTGGGGGCGAGTAGCAATCAGCCCCAGCATTTT
-	-	TRBV9	TRBJ1-6	CASSVGDSRIGSPLHF	TGTGCCAGCAGCGTAGGCGACAGCCGGATTGGTTCACCCCTCCACTTT
few	TRBD1	TRBV20-1	TRBJ2-2	CSARFQGAGELFF	TGCAGTGCTAGATTCCAGGGGGCCGGGGAGCTGTTTTTT
-	-	TRBV27	TRBJ2-7	CASSLGIVYEQYF	TGTGCCAGCAGTTTAGGGATCGTCTACGAGCAGTACTTC